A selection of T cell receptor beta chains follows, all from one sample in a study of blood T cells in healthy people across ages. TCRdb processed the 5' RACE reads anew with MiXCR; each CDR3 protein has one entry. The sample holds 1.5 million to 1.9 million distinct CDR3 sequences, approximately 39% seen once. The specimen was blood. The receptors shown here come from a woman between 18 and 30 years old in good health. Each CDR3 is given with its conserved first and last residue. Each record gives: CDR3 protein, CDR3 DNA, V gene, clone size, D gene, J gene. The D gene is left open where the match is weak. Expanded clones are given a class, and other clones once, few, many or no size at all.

CASRKAGALYEQFF TGTGCCAGCAGAAAAGCGGGAGCCCTCTATGAGCAGTTCTTC TRBV6-2/TRBV6-3 NA TRBD2 TRBJ2-1
CASRDGDFYNEQFF TGTGCCAGCAGAGACGGGGATTTCTACAATGAGCAGTTCTTC TRBV28 NA NA TRBJ2-1
CASSRNGLAGNYNEQFF TGCGCCAGCAGCCGAAACGGACTAGCGGGTAACTACAATGAGCAGTTCTTC TRBV4-1 NA TRBD2 TRBJ2-1
CASSFGTSNPPQHF TGTGCCAGCAGCTTCGGGACATCGAATCCGCCCCAGCATTTT TRBV7-9 NA NA TRBJ1-5
CASSVRLAGDEQYF TGTGCCAGCAGCGTAAGACTAGCGGGAGACGAGCAGTACTTC TRBV9 few TRBD2 TRBJ2-7
CASSPGTGWNEQYF TGTGCCAGCAGTCCCGGGACAGGGTGGAATGAGCAGTACTTC TRBV28 NA TRBD1 TRBJ2-7
CASSEGLAGLNYNEQYF TGTGCCAGCAGTGAGGGACTAGCGGGATTAAACTACAATGAGCAGTACTTC TRBV25-1 NA TRBD2 TRBJ2-5
CASSGSGTDEQYF TGTGCCAGCAGCGGATCCGGGACGGACGAGCAGTACTTC TRBV9 NA NA TRBJ2-7
CASSQDRLSSGNTIYF TGCGCCAGCAGCCAGGACCGATTGAGCTCTGGAAACACCATATATTTT TRBV5-1 NA NA TRBJ1-3
CSGGGRNEKLFF TGCAGTGGAGGGGGCAGAAATGAAAAACTGTTTTTT TRBV20-1 few TRBD1 TRBJ1-4
CASRPSVGRTDTQYF TGTGCCAGCAGACCGTCGGTGGGCAGGACAGATACGCAGTATTTT TRBV28 NA NA TRBJ2-3
CAVRGGQGANVLTF TGTGCCGTCAGGGGGGGCCAAGGGGCCAACGTCCTGACTTTC TRBV10-3 NA NA TRBJ2-6
CSARATGSPEAFF TGCAGTGCTAGAGCTACAGGGAGTCCCGAAGCTTTCTTT TRBV20-1 few NA TRBJ1-1
CASSISTYNEQFF TGTGCCAGCAGCATTTCAACTTACAATGAGCAGTTCTTC TRBV11-3 NA NA TRBJ2-1
CASSQASTGYGYTF TGTGCCAGCAGCCAAGCCTCGACAGGGTATGGCTACACCTTC TRBV7-2 NA TRBD1 TRBJ1-2
CASSSAGNTQYF TGCGCCAGCAGCTCGGCGGGGAATACGCAGTATTTT TRBV4-3 once NA TRBJ2-3
CSATQPGRTETQYF TGCAGTGCTACACAGCCGGGGAGAACGGAGACCCAGTACTTC TRBV20-1 NA NA TRBJ2-5
CASSQVSVNNEKLFF TGTGCCAGCAGCCAAGTCTCCGTAAATAATGAAAAACTGTTTTTT TRBV4-2 few NA TRBJ1-4
CASRVLYGYTF TGTGCCAGCAGAGTCCTTTATGGCTACACCTTC TRBV6-2/TRBV6-3 NA NA TRBJ1-2
CSARDQGGDWPQHF TGCAGTGCTAGGGACCAGGGTGGGGATTGGCCCCAGCATTTT TRBV20-1 few NA TRBJ1-5
CASSNDQGVINTEAFF TGTGCCAGCAGCAATGACCAGGGGGTAATCAACACTGAAGCTTTCTTT TRBV12-3/TRBV12-4 NA TRBD1 TRBJ1-1
CASSRSSGRTGELFF TGTGCTAGCAGCCGATCTAGCGGACGGACCGGGGAGCTGTTTTTT TRBV7-7 NA TRBD2 TRBJ2-2
CASSLGTSGNIQYF TGTGCCAGCAGTCTCGGGACTAGCGGAAACATTCAGTACTTC TRBV27 NA TRBD2 TRBJ2-4
CASRGQFKETQYF TGTGCCAGCAGGGGACAGTTCAAAGAGACCCAGTACTTC TRBV28 few TRBD1 TRBJ2-5
CASSQGGESYEQYF TGTGCCAGCAGCCAAGGTGGTGAGTCTTACGAGCAGTACTTC TRBV7-2 NA NA TRBJ2-7
CASSDVHPGNEQYF TGTGCCAGCAGCGACGTCCACCCTGGGAATGAGCAGTACTTC TRBV27 NA NA TRBJ2-4